The subject of this entry is one TCR beta chain. These data belong to a study of shared clonotypes between healthy human individuals. Naivety among CD8 cells was defined by CD45RO negativity and positive CCR7 selection, thereby excluding terminally differentiated effector memory CD45RA+ cells. CDR1 is SEHNR, CDR2 FQNEAQ, per germline (reference sequence). The V and J ends lost 5 bases and 1 base, in that order; junction bases with no gene match: 10. The CDR3 has 16 amino acids. Produced via immunoSEQ multiplex PCR; TCRdb's table is partial and in-frame only. Among about 2.1 million clones, roughly 93% were seen once, and the ten largest hold more than 1.5%.

The source of this sequence is a man younger than 35 in good health. Some clones in this sample may be carry-over from other donors' samples. The specimen was naive CD8+ T cells from PBMCs. V usage is TRBV7-9 and J usage is TRBJ2-7, with TRBD2 identical over 8 bases. CDR3 in amino acids: CASSPPGRGSSYEQYF. CDR3 nucleotide sequence: TGTGCCAGCAGCCCCCCCGGGAGGGGCTCATCCTACGAGCAGTACTTC.